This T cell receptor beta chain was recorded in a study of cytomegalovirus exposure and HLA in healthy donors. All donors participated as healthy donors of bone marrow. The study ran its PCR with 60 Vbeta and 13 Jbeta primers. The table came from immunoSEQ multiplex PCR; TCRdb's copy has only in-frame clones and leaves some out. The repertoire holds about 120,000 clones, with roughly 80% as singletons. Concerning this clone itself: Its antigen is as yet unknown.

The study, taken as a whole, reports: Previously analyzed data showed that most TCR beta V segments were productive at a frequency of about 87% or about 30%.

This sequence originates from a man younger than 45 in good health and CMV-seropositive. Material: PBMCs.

The CDR3 is CSVGLAGDSTGELFF. CDR3 DNA: TGCAGCGTTGGACTAGCGGGAGATAGCACCGGGGAGCTGTTTTTT. The rearrangement joins TRBV29-1 to TRBJ2-2; 12 bases are a match to TRBD2. In germline, CDR1 is SQVTM, CDR2 ANQGSEA. The CDR3 sequence is 15 residues long. The V and J ends lost 4 bases and 4 bases, in that order; junction bases with no gene match: 4.